Shown below are 24 T cell receptor beta chains from a single sample sequenced in a study of blood T cells in healthy people across ages. It was with a sample-barcoded 5' primer and a J-beta primer mix that a second PCR of roughly 7 to 12 cycles was run. TCRdb redid the calling of the 5' RACE reads with MiXCR, one entry per CDR3 protein. The sample yields around 1,000,000 distinct CDR3 sequences, more than 30% seen once. Source material: blood. Receptor source: a man aged 18 to 35 in good health.

This chain uses TRBV7-9 with TRBJ2-1, with D perhaps TRBD2 (5 bases). This CDR3 comprises 15 residues. In germline, CDR1 is SEHNR, CDR2 FQNEAQ (reference sequence). V lost 3 bases and J lost 0, with 9 bases in between. The DNA of the CDR3 is TGTGCCAGCAGCTTTGACTACCCCTCCTACAATGAGCAGTTCTTC. Translated: CASSFDYPSYNEQFF.

The genes are TRBV2 and TRBJ2-7; D unclear. The CDR3 is made up of 14 amino acids. Trimming stripped 7 bases from V and 3 bases from J, with 16 bases between. Germline CDR1 reads SNHLY; CDR2 reads FYNNEI. CDR3 region: CASTELGSNYEQYF. CDR3 coding DNA: TGTGCCAGCACGGAACTGGGCAGTAACTACGAGCAGTACTTC.

The J gene is TRBJ2-7, the V gene TRBV5-1; unclear D gene. The V gene's germline CDR1 is SGHRS and CDR2 YFSETQ. V gave up 4 bases and J gave up 0 bases, with 8 bases separating them. The CDR3 is made up of 13 amino acids. The CDR3 nucleotides are TGCGCCAGCAGCAGCACAAACTCCTACGAGCAGTACTTC. Amino acids: CASSSTNSYEQYF. The variable domain in full, with the rest retrieved from reference TRBV5-1 and TRBJ2-7, is KAGVTQTPRYLIKTRGQQVTLSCSPISGHRSVSWYQQTPGQGLQFLFEYFSETQRNKGNFPGRFSGRQFSNSRSEMNVSTLELGDSALYLCASSSTNSYEQYFGPGTRLTVT.

This clonotype has more than one count but fewer than ten. The V call is TRBV5-6, the J call TRBJ2-2; 8 nucleotides match TRBD1. V lost 5 bases to trimming and J lost 6 bases; unmatched junction nucleotides: 3. Looked up from germline, CDR1 is SGHDT and CDR2 is YYEEEE. This CDR3 has 13 residues. CDR3 nucleotide sequence: TGTGCCAGCAGGTCGACAGGGGCCGGGGAGCTGTTTTTT. Translating gives CASRSTGAGELFF.

V gene TRBV20-1 combines with J gene TRBJ2-2; 8 nucleotides align to TRBD1. The length of the CDR3 is 16 residues. V shed 2 bases, J shed 5 bases, and the junction held 10 bases outside the gene matches. Germline V CDR1 and CDR2: DFQATT, SNEGSKA (reference sequence). The CDR3: CSARKQGGLRTGELFF. CDR3 DNA: TGCAGTGCTAGAAAACAGGGGGGCCTCCGGACCGGGGAGCTGTTTTTT.

The V and J genes are TRBV20-1 and TRBJ2-3; possibly TRBD2 for D (5 bases). V shed 1 base and J shed 7 bases, with 15 bases lying between them. CDR3 length: 14 residues. The germline gives CDR1 DFQATT, CDR2 SNEGSKA (reference sequence). In DNA form, the CDR3 reads TGCAGTGCTAGAGTCCCCGGAGGTCGGCATACGCAGTATTTT. Residues: CSARVPGGRHTQYF.

The chain has TRBV9 and TRBJ2-3; no definite D call. Per germline, CDR1 SGDLS and CDR2 YYNGEE. The CDR3 is 16 amino acids. V was cut by 5 bases and J by 2 bases, with 18 bases left in between. Here the CDR3 reads CASSPRVFTITDTQYF. For the CDR3, the DNA is TGTGCCAGCAGTCCTCGCGTATTCACTATCACAGATACGCAGTATTTT.

In this sample, this clonotype turned up a few times. This rearrangement joins TRBV28 to TRBJ2-1; tentatively, D is TRBD1 (5 bases). The germline V gene encodes CDR1 MDHEN and CDR2 SYDVKM. The CDR3 has 15 residues. The V end was cut by 6 bases, the J end by 4 bases, with 16 bases between. The CDR3 DNA follows: TGTGCCAGCAGAGCCGGACAAGATCCTTACAATGAGCAGTTCTTC. This translates into CASRAGQDPYNEQFF.

V is TRBV28 and J is TRBJ1-6; D gene ambiguous. Trimming took 2 bases from V and 7 from J, leaving 12 bases between them. The length of the CDR3 is 15 residues. CDR1 and CDR2 from the germline V gene are MDHEN and SYDVKM. The CDR3: CASSLVGSPNSPLHF. For the CDR3, the DNA is TGTGCCAGCAGTTTAGTGGGCAGCCCAAATTCACCCCTCCACTTT.

The table lists this clonotype with many counts. The chain couples TRBV5-6 to TRBJ2-1; TRBD1 matches 7 bases. The junction had 4 bases not matched to a gene; V was cut back by 2 bases and J by 2 bases. Germline V gene sequence: CDR1 SGHDT, CDR2 YYEEEE. CDR3 length: 15 residues. CDR3 loop: CASSFEQGTYNEQFF. CDR3 in DNA: TGTGCCAGCAGCTTCGAACAGGGGACCTACAATGAGCAGTTCTTC.

This chain links TRBV7-8 with TRBJ2-7, with D perhaps matching TRBD1 (5 bases). The DNA matches TRBJ2-4 better at its end, which makes the J call doubtful. Germline loops: CDR1 SGHVS, CDR2 FQNEAQ. The CDR3 loop spans 13 amino acids. CDR3 bases: TGTGCCAGCAGCTTAGGCAGGGAAGACATTCAGTACTTC. Translated, it gives CASSLGREDIQYF.

This chain links TRBV15 with TRBJ2-1; D gene unclear. Germline V gene lookup returns CDR1 LNHNV and CDR2 YYDKDF (reference sequence). The CDR3 consists of 13 residues. V lost 4 bases and J lost 6, with 10 bases in between. The CDR3 region has the DNA TGTGCCACCAGCAAGGACCTATCCAATGAGCAGTTCTTC. This gives the protein CATSKDLSNEQFF.

The V and J genes are TRBV11-2 and TRBJ2-1; TRBD1 or TRBD2 may be the D gene (5 bases each). Germline V lookup: CDR1 SGHAT, CDR2 FQNNGV. The CDR3 has 14 amino acids. The germline V and J ends were trimmed by 5 bases and 9 bases, with 17 bases remaining between them. The CDR3 DNA reads as TGTGCCAGCAGCCGTGGCGGGTCTACAGGTGAGCAGTTCTTC. This gives the protein CASSRGGSTGEQFF.

This clonotype was observed a few times. This chain joins TRBV4-3 and TRBJ1-1, with D tentatively TRBD1 (5 bases). CDR1 is LGHNA, CDR2 YSLEER, per germline. This CDR3 spans 13 amino acids. Trimming shortened V by 0 bases and J by 11 bases, and 13 bases separated the two germline ends. As DNA, the CDR3 is TGCGCCAGCAGCCAAGATCCGGGCGAGGGGGCTTTCTTT. It translates to CASSQDPGEGAFF.

This clonotype was counted a few times. V usage is TRBV7-2 and J usage is TRBJ2-1; 10 bases agree with TRBD2. Germline CDR1 and CDR2: SGHTA and FQGNSA. The V segment lost 5 bases and the J segment 6 bases; nucleotides outside the gene matches: 7. This CDR3 region has 15 residues. CDR3 DNA sequence: TGTGCCAGCAGCCCATCTAGCGGGGGAATCAATGAGCAGTTCTTC. It translates to CASSPSSGGINEQFF.

The rearrangement joins TRBV7-2 to TRBJ2-3; TRBD1 is a possible D gene (6 bases). Deletions cut 6 bases from V and 0 bases from J, with 25 bases between. The CDR3 contains 19 residues. CDR1 is SGHTA, CDR2 FQGNSA, per germline. The CDR3 DNA reads TGTGCCAGCAGTTTTGGGTGGGCCGGGACACCGACTAGCACAGATACGCAGTATTTT. It specifies CASSFGWAGTPTSTDTQYF.

This clonotype came up many times. This chain connects TRBV5-6 to TRBJ2-3, with 11 bases that match TRBD2. The CDR3 runs 17 residues. Germline V gives CDR1 SGHDT, CDR2 YYEEEE. V lost 0 bases to trimming and J lost 2 bases; unmatched junction nucleotides: 5. The CDR3 loop is CASSLELAGAFTDTQYF. CDR3 DNA sequence: TGTGCCAGCAGCTTGGAACTAGCGGGGGCATTCACAGATACGCAGTATTTT. Using reference TRBV5-6 and TRBJ2-3 for the parts outside the CDR3, the full variable domain is DAGVTQSPTHLIKTRGQQVTLRCSPKSGHDTVSWYQQALGQGPQFIFQYYEEEERQRGNFPDRFSGHQFPNYSSELNVNALLLGDSALYLCASSLELAGAFTDTQYFGPGTRLTVL.

The chain has TRBV20-1 and TRBJ1-2, with TRBD1 as a possible D gene (6 bases). The CDR3 is 16 amino acids. Per germline, CDR1 DFQATT and CDR2 SNEGSKA (reference sequence). V lost 5 bases and J 0 bases, leaving 19 bases between the germline ends. The CDR3 nucleotides read TGCAGTGCTTTATATAGGGGGTATAGAGCTAACTATGGCTACACCTTC. Protein product: CSALYRGYRANYGYTF.

The V call is TRBV10-3, the J call TRBJ1-5; tentatively, D is TRBD1 (6 bases). With 3 bases removed from V and 4 bases from J, the gap between germline ends came to 13 bases. Germline CDR1 is ENHRY and CDR2 is SYGVKD. This CDR3 spans 15 amino acids. CDR3 nucleotides: TGTGCCATCAGTGAAGCCGGGACATCGAATCAGCCCCAGCATTTT. Amino acids: CAISEAGTSNQPQHF.

The rearrangement joins TRBV6-5 to TRBJ2-4; a weak D match, TRBD1 (5 bases). The last part of the DNA fits TRBJ2-5 better; the J call may be wrong. Germline V gene sequence: CDR1 MNHEY, CDR2 SVGAGI. There are 15 residues in the CDR3. DNA for the CDR3: TGTGCCAGCAGTTACGAAGGACACACAGAAGAGACCCAGTACTTC. As protein: CASSYEGHTEETQYF.

The chain couples TRBV10-3 to TRBJ1-1, with TRBD1 as a possible D gene (6 bases). The V gene lost 3 bases and the J gene lost 7 bases, with 12 bases spanning the gap. The CDR3 runs 13 residues. Germline assignment: CDR1 ENHRY and CDR2 SYGVKD. Here the CDR3 reads CAISDIARGEAFF. The CDR3 nucleotides are TGTGCCATCAGTGATATCGCCAGGGGTGAAGCTTTCTTT.

This clonotype has a handful of counts. V and J are TRBV10-3 and TRBJ1-4, with a weak D call TRBD1 (5 bases). Per germline, CDR1 ENHRY and CDR2 SYGVKD. The ends were cut back, 6 bases at V and 3 bases at J, with 17 bases in the middle. CDR3 length: 16 amino acids. CDR3 nucleotides: TGTGCCATCAGACCGGGACGCGGAGGTCCTAATGAAAAACTGTTTTTT. Protein sequence: CAIRPGRGGPNEKLFF.

This clonotype has just a few counts. The junction and the germline gene differ at one end; a read error may be behind it. V and J are TRBV6-4 and TRBJ1-6, with D possibly TRBD1 on 6 matching bases. Germline V gene lookup returns CDR1 MRHNA and CDR2 SNTAGT. This CDR3 has 16 amino acids. The CDR3 DNA sequence: TGTGCCAGCAGTGACCGCAGGGGCCGATATAATTCACTCCTCCACTTT. Amino acid sequence: CASSDRRGRYNSLLHF.

V is TRBV7-2 and J is TRBJ2-1; 7 bases align to TRBD1. The CDR3 consists of 13 residues. Trimming cost V 5 bases and J 9 bases; bases outside gene matches: 7. The germline gives CDR1 SGHTA, CDR2 FQGNSA. The CDR3 region has the DNA TGTGCCAGCAGCAGAAAACAGGGGACTGAGCAGTTCTTC. It yields the protein CASSRKQGTEQFF. The whole variable domain, filled in from reference TRBV7-2 and TRBJ2-1, reads GAGVSQSPSNKVTEKGKDVELRCDPISGHTALYWYRQSLGQGLEFLIYFQGNSAPDKSGLPSDRFSAERTGGSVSTLTIQRTQQEDSAVYLCASSRKQGTEQFFGPGTRLTVL.